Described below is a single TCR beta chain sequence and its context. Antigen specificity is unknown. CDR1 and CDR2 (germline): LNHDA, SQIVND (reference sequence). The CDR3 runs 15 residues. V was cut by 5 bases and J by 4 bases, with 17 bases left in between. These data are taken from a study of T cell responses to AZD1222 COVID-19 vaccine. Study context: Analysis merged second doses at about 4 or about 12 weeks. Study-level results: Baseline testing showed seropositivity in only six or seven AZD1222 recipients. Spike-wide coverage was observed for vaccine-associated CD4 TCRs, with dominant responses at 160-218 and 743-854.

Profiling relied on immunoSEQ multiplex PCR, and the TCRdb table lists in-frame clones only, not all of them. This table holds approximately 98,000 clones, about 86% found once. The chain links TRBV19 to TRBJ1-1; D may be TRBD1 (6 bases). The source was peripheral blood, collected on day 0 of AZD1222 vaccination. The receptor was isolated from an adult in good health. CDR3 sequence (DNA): TGTGCCAGTAGTCCAAACAGGGCGCTAAGCACTGAAGCTTTCTTT. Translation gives CASSPNRALSTEAFF. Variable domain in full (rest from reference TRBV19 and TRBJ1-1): DGGITQSPKYLFRKEGQNVTLSCEQNLNHDAMYWYRQDPGQGLRLIYYSQIVNDFQKGDIAEGYSVSREKKESFPLTVTSAQKNPTAFYLCASSPNRALSTEAFFGQGTRLTVV.